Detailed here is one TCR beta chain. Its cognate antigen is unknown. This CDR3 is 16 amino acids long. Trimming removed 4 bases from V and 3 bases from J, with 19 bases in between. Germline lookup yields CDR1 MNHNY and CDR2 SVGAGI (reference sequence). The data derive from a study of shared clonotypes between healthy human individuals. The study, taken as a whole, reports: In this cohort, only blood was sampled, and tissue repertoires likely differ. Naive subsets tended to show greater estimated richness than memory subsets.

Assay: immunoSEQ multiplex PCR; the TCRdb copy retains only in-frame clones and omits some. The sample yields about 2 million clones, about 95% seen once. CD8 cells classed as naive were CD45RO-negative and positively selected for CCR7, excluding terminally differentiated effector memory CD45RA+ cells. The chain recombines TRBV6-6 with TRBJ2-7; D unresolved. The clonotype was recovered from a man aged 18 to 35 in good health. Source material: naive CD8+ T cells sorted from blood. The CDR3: CASSWTVGDLHYEQYF. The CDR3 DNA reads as TGTGCCAGCAGTTGGACGGTTGGTGACCTTCACTACGAGCAGTACTTC.